This T cell receptor (beta chain) was documented in a study of cytomegalovirus exposure and HLA in healthy donors. Study findings and constraints: Of the V segments, some could not be distinguished, including TRBV6-2 and TRBV6-3, and were excluded. Sequencing depth across donors, presence/absence analyses assumed, was roughly uniform. In an earlier analysis, about 90% or about 30%: the productive usage of most TCR beta V segments.

CDR1 is SGHTA and CDR2 is FQGNSA in the germline V gene. V lost 2 bases to trimming and J lost 12 bases, with 23 bases between them. This CDR3 has 16 residues. PCR involved 60 Vbeta and 13 Jbeta primers. Sequencing used immunoSEQ multiplex PCR; TCRdb keeps in-frame clones, though not all of them. The profile shows 150,000 to 200,000 clones, approximately 80% of them singletons. This clone was observed a handful of times. Its antigen is as yet unknown. The receptor's source is a woman aged 45-59 years in good health and CMV-seronegative. Sequencing was done on a sample of PBMCs. This chain links TRBV7-2 with TRBJ2-1; D possibly corresponds to TRBD2 (5 bases). In DNA, the CDR3 is TGTGCCAGCAGCTTATACGCTAGCTCTGATCTCAGTACGCAGTTCTTC. This translates into CASSLYASSDLSTQFF.